This TCR beta chain was found in a study of cytomegalovirus exposure and HLA in healthy donors. Study context: The study placed roughly four fifths of its approximately 360 genotyped donors in the Caucasian-associated ancestry cluster. Whole-study results and caveats: The majority of CMV-associated TCR beta chains were reported as apparently HLA-restricted in a later analysis. A few CMV-associated chains proved CMV antigen-specific in vitro.

Vbeta (60) and Jbeta (13) primers were used in the PCR. The authors' processing: There were around 80 million unique TCR beta chains by a later count, and 8.5 million to 14 million of them were shared. The table came from immunoSEQ multiplex PCR; TCRdb's copy has only in-frame clones and leaves some out. The V and J calls and clone size are taken from that table; D and trimming were inferred from the DNA. This sample has roughly 220,000 clones, with around four fifths found just once. This clone was detected once. Its antigen is as yet unknown. Germline CDR1 and CDR2: SGHRS and YFSETQ. The CDR3 runs to 14 residues. Germline trimming cut 4 bases from V and 4 bases from J; bases unmatched to any gene: 7.

The sequenced material came from PBMCs. The sequence was collected from a woman aged 40 to 55 in good health and CMV-seronegative. The chain employs TRBV5-1 and TRBJ1-1; the match to TRBD1 covers 7 bases. The CDR3 DNA reads TGCGCCAGCAGCCCCCATCGACAGGGCACTGAAGCTTTCTTT. It specifies CASSPHRQGTEAFF.